The clone carrying this T cell receptor beta chain was observed at least ten times. The data derive from a study of T cell repertoires in cytomegalovirus infection. From the reads, TCRdb called clonotypes with MiXCR, one entry per CDR3 protein. The sample consists of 150,000 to 200,000 distinct CDR3 sequences, roughly 19% of them appearing once. The receptor's source is a human donor in good health (CMV status not recorded). Some clones in this sample may be carry-over from other donors' samples. The specimen was PBMCs.

The CDR3 sequence is CSVGDTDASPQHF. CDR3 nucleotide sequence: TGCAGCGTTGGGGACACAGATGCTTCACCCCAGCATTTT. The chain is built from TRBV29-1 and TRBJ1-5; D might be TRBD1 (6 bases). Deletions cut 4 bases from V and 10 bases from J, with 17 bases between. Germline V gives CDR1 SQVTM, CDR2 ANQGSEA. The CDR3 extends over 13 amino acids.